This record covers a single TCR beta chain. The data belong to a study of blood T cell repertoires in COVID-19. Overall study context: Sites in the United States, Italy and Spain provided acute and convalescent COVID-19 samples. PBMCs, B-cell-depleted T cells, or T cells were the source of the cDNA or gDNA that made up the material.

During active infection, Seattle patients enrolled and were then monitored through disease. Germline CDR1 reads SGHVS; CDR2 reads FQNEAQ. V lost 5 bases, J lost 4 bases, and 5 bases stayed unmatched. CDR3 length: 15 residues. Authors' processing steps: Estimates of nucleated cell counts were drawn from the amplification of reference gene primers. Here immunoSEQ multiplex PCR was the method, and the copy in TCRdb shows in-frame clones only, minus some. V, J and clone size are those of that table, while D and trimming were read from the DNA. The sample includes fewer than 350,000 clones, approximately 88% of them seen just once.

Sequences were obtained from peripheral blood. The sequence was obtained from a woman in her 30s with COVID-19, enrolled during active disease. J is TRBJ2-1 and V is TRBV7-8, with TRBD1 matching over 10 bases. The CDR3 protein is CASSPGTGVYNEQFF. CDR3 coding DNA: TGTGCCAGCAGCCCCGGGACAGGGGTTTACAATGAGCAGTTCTTC.